This is a list of T cell receptor beta chains from one sample in a study of technical replicates of blood from several donors. The protocol was immunoSEQ multiplex PCR, while the TCRdb copy is restricted to in-frame clones and leaves out a portion. Among about 61,000 clones listed, less than 98% were seen once. Sequences were obtained from T cells isolated from PBMCs. Receptors were obtained from a human donor in good health. Each CDR3 is given with its conserved first and last residue. The order of the fields is V gene, J gene, clone size, CDR3 protein. The size of a clone is reported for some rows only, either as once, few or many, or as a class for expanded clones.

v_gene: TRBV5-6
j_gene: TRBJ2-7
abundance: NA
CDR3aa: CASSFPGTGEGYEQYF

v_gene: TRBV7-6
j_gene: TRBJ2-7
abundance: NA
CDR3aa: CASSNPGQGVSYEQYF

v_gene: TRBV19
j_gene: TRBJ2-1
abundance: NA
CDR3aa: CASSNLAGVTYNEQFF

v_gene: TRBV9
j_gene: TRBJ2-1
abundance: NA
CDR3aa: CARRPEVGMPYNEQFF

v_gene: TRBV28
j_gene: TRBJ1-2
abundance: NA
CDR3aa: CASSSPTQGSGYTF

v_gene: TRBV28
j_gene: TRBJ1-3
abundance: NA
CDR3aa: CASSLSVLNGNTIYF

v_gene: TRBV19
j_gene: TRBJ2-7
abundance: NA
CDR3aa: CASSSSGTRVYEQYF

v_gene: TRBV6-5
j_gene: TRBJ2-5
abundance: NA
CDR3aa: CASSTRVQETQYF

v_gene: TRBV27
j_gene: TRBJ1-1
abundance: NA
CDR3aa: CASIGRVESTEAFF

v_gene: TRBV5-1
j_gene: TRBJ2-2
abundance: NA
CDR3aa: CASSPRGGNTGELFF

v_gene: TRBV7-9
j_gene: TRBJ2-7
abundance: NA
CDR3aa: CASSLDLGGYEQYF

v_gene: TRBV9
j_gene: TRBJ2-3
abundance: NA
CDR3aa: CASSGIAGGNTDTQYF

v_gene: TRBV5-5
j_gene: TRBJ2-1
abundance: NA
CDR3aa: CASRMETGGSNEQFF

v_gene: TRBV5-1
j_gene: TRBJ1-1
abundance: few
CDR3aa: CASSLDRGQTEAFF

v_gene: TRBV4-1
j_gene: TRBJ1-2
abundance: NA
CDR3aa: CASSSGQGMSYTF

v_gene: TRBV2
j_gene: TRBJ1-5
abundance: once
CDR3aa: CASEREPGGNQPQHF

v_gene: TRBV19
j_gene: TRBJ2-6
abundance: NA
CDR3aa: CASNRGTGGPGANVLTF

v_gene: TRBV7-2
j_gene: TRBJ1-1
abundance: once
CDR3aa: CASSSRLTGSSTEAFF

v_gene: TRBV6-5
j_gene: TRBJ1-1
abundance: NA
CDR3aa: CASRTGTVTEAFF

v_gene: TRBV2
j_gene: TRBJ2-7
abundance: NA
CDR3aa: CASSAYGLYEQYF

v_gene: TRBV27
j_gene: TRBJ2-7
abundance: NA
CDR3aa: CASSRGTPTSSTRQYF

v_gene: TRBV11-2
j_gene: TRBJ1-1
abundance: NA
CDR3aa: CASSLDRTGEAFF

v_gene: TRBV11-2
j_gene: TRBJ2-7
abundance: NA
CDR3aa: CASSGTSGARGEQYF

v_gene: TRBV4-2
j_gene: TRBJ2-6
abundance: NA
CDR3aa: CASSLKGLAVTNVLTF

v_gene: TRBV7-6
j_gene: TRBJ1-2
abundance: NA
CDR3aa: CASSLGAGGGYTF

v_gene: TRBV10-2
j_gene: TRBJ2-2
abundance: NA
CDR3aa: CASSQNTPGLVSGELFF

v_gene: TRBV5-1
j_gene: TRBJ2-5
abundance: NA
CDR3aa: CASSLAGGDQETQYF

v_gene: TRBV28
j_gene: TRBJ1-2
abundance: NA
CDR3aa: CASSSLRGFNYGYTF

v_gene: TRBV9
j_gene: TRBJ1-4
abundance: NA
CDR3aa: CASSVRGGGWEKLFF

v_gene: TRBV7-6
j_gene: TRBJ2-3
abundance: NA
CDR3aa: CASRDQDRGSDTQYF

v_gene: TRBV11-3
j_gene: TRBJ2-2
abundance: NA
CDR3aa: CASSLAGGTGELFF

v_gene: TRBV19
j_gene: TRBJ1-2
abundance: NA
CDR3aa: CASSSVGSLGNGYTF

v_gene: TRBV11-3
j_gene: TRBJ1-1
abundance: NA
CDR3aa: CASSSDRGAEAFF

v_gene: TRBV19
j_gene: TRBJ2-7
abundance: NA
CDR3aa: CASSDQGSEQYF

v_gene: TRBV11-1
j_gene: TRBJ2-1
abundance: NA
CDR3aa: CASSQKVAGYNEQFF

v_gene: TRBV5-1
j_gene: TRBJ1-1
abundance: NA
CDR3aa: CASSLQGSMNTEAFF

v_gene: TRBV28
j_gene: TRBJ2-7
abundance: NA
CDR3aa: CASSSADRDRVYEQYF

v_gene: TRBV10-2
j_gene: TRBJ2-7
abundance: NA
CDR3aa: CASSDLGRTSVAYEQYF